The 24 T cell receptor beta chains below were found in one sample sequenced in a study of Graves' ophthalmopathy and Graves' hyperthyroidism. Amplification from RNA transcripts yielded the TCR beta CDR3 regions. RT-PCR was first run with HTBI primers, then multiplex PCR in a second round. TCRdb reprocessed the multiplex PCR reads via MiXCR and lists one record per CDR3 protein. The sample shows 1 million to 1.3 million distinct CDR3 sequences, about two fifths of them seen only once. Sequencing was carried out using peripheral blood or thyroid tissue (not recorded which). These receptors all come from an adult man with Graves' hyperthyroidism.

This clonotype showed up many times. This chain uses TRBV20-1 with TRBJ2-5; D is possibly TRBD2 (7 bases). Trimming removed 7 bases at V and 1 base at J, with 16 bases between. Germline assignment: CDR1 DFQATT and CDR2 SNEGSKA (reference sequence). CDR3 size: 14 residues. This CDR3 reads CSVNEGGSQETQYF. The CDR3 DNA sequence: TGCAGTGTCAATGAGGGGGGGAGCCAAGAGACCCAGTACTTC.

This clonotype came up many times. The gene calls are TRBV10-3 and TRBJ1-4; D remains unclear. The CDR3 length is 13 residues. Trimming cost V 3 bases and J 7 bases, with 9 bases left between them. From germline, CDR1 is ENHRY and CDR2 SYGVKD. This chain's CDR3 is CAISDAAGEKLFF. Here the CDR3 DNA reads TGTGCCATCAGTGATGCCGCCGGTGAAAAACTGTTTTTT.

The table lists this clonotype with a few counts. The rearrangement joins TRBV10-3 to TRBJ1-1; 10 nucleotides align to TRBD1. The CDR3 totals 16 residues. With 2 bases clipped from V and 0 bases from J, the junction kept 3 bases outside the gene matches. Per the germline V gene, CDR1 is ENHRY and CDR2 is SYGVKD. The CDR3 spells CAISEGTGVMNTEAFF. In DNA form, the CDR3 reads TGTGCCATCAGTGAGGGGACAGGGGTCATGAACACTGAAGCTTTCTTT.

This clonotype was seen a few times. The V gene is TRBV9, the J gene TRBJ1-2; D is ambiguous. CDR1 and CDR2 (germline): SGDLS, YYNGEE. Trimming took off 6 bases at V and 2 bases at J, with 11 bases between the two ends. The CDR3 is made up of 13 amino acids. CDR3 coding DNA: TGTGCCAGCAATTTAGGGTTCAACTATGGCTACACCTTC. This encodes CASNLGFNYGYTF.

This clonotype was seen more than once but under ten times. This chain uses TRBV29-1 with TRBJ1-3, with D unclear. Germline loops: CDR1 SQVTM, CDR2 ANQGSEA. V was cut by 6 bases and J by 0 bases, with 9 bases left in between. This CDR3 is 13 amino acids long. The CDR3 is CSVQGSSGNTIYF. The CDR3 DNA is TGCAGCGTGCAAGGTAGCTCTGGAAACACCATATATTTT.

This clonotype was picked up many times. The chain employs TRBV13 and TRBJ1-6; D call uncertain. The germline V and J ends were trimmed by 0 bases and 6 bases, with 6 bases remaining between them. CDR1 PRHDT and CDR2 FYEKMQ come from the germline V gene (reference sequence). The CDR3 contains 14 residues. CDR3 DNA sequence: TGTGCCAGCAGCTTAGGCCGTCTTAATTCACCCCTCCACTTT. The encoded protein is CASSLGRLNSPLHF.

This clonotype occurred many times. The rearrangement links TRBV10-3 to TRBJ1-2; D uncertain. Per germline, CDR1 ENHRY and CDR2 SYGVKD. The CDR3 is 12 residues long. V lost 10 bases and J lost 0, with 9 bases in between. The CDR3 reads CATDGTNYGYTF. In DNA, the CDR3 is TGTGCCACAGATGGGACTAACTATGGCTACACCTTC.

This chain links TRBV12-3 or TRBV12-4 with TRBJ2-5; D is possibly TRBD1 (5 bases). Trimming took off 3 bases at V and 3 bases at J, with 14 bases between the two ends. The CDR3 has 15 residues. The CDR3 DNA reads TGTGCCAGCAGTTTTTGGGCAGGGAACGAAGAGACCCAGTACTTC. Amino acid sequence: CASSFWAGNEETQYF.

This clonotype was recorded a few times. The genes are TRBV7-9 and TRBJ2-7, with 8 bases that match TRBD2. CDR1 and CDR2 from the germline V gene are SEHNR and FQNEAQ (reference sequence). Trimming cost V 6 bases and J 6 bases; bases outside gene matches: 10. CDR3 length: 14 residues. As DNA, the CDR3 is TGTGCCAGCAGAAACGCCGGGGGGGCCACCGAGCAGTACTTC. This sequence encodes CASRNAGGATEQYF.

A remark on this clonotype: One junction end disagrees with the germline gene, perhaps due to a read error. The CDR3 DNA is TGTGCCAGCAGTTACTCGGGGACAGGGGGCGACGAAGCTTTCTTT. Encoded protein: CASSYSGTGGDEAFF. The chain is built from TRBV10-3 and TRBJ1-1; TRBD1 aligns across 12 bases. Germline-derived CDR1 and CDR2 are ENHRY and SYGVKD. This CDR3 comprises 15 residues.

This sequence joins TRBV7-9 and TRBJ1-2; TRBD1 matches at 9 bases. CDR3 length equals 15 residues. The V and J ends lost 1 base and 7 bases, in that order; junction bases with no gene match: 7. Germline CDR1 is SEHNR and CDR2 is FQNEAQ (reference sequence). The CDR3, as DNA: TGTGCCAGCAGCTTAGAAGGACAGGGGACGGGTGGCTACACCTTC. It translates to CASSLEGQGTGGYTF.

This clonotype was detected ten times or more. The genes are TRBV10-3 and TRBJ1-4; 9 bases fit TRBD1. From germline, CDR1 is ENHRY and CDR2 SYGVKD. This CDR3 spans 15 amino acids. V was pared by 5 bases and J by 7 bases, with 8 bases of the junction left unmatched. DNA for the CDR3: TGTGCCATCAGTCAGGAGCACAGGGGGCTTGAAAAACTGTTTTTT. This codes for CAISQEHRGLEKLFF.

This clonotype appeared many times. This chain connects TRBV4-1 to TRBJ2-5, with D tentatively TRBD1 (6 bases). The CDR3 totals 15 residues. Germline CDR1 and CDR2: MGHRA and YSYEKL. V was clipped by 2 bases and J by 5 bases, with 15 bases between them. CDR3 amino acids: CASSQITGPGETQYF. The CDR3 DNA reads TGCGCCAGCAGCCAAATTACAGGGCCGGGGGAGACCCAGTACTTC.

In this sample, this clonotype turned up once. V usage is TRBV15 and J usage is TRBJ1-1; unclear D gene. Per germline, CDR1 LNHNV and CDR2 YYDKDF (reference sequence). The CDR3 runs 15 residues. The germline V and J ends were trimmed by 3 bases and 0 bases, with 11 bases remaining between them. This chain's CDR3 is CATSSLQRMNTEAFF. CDR3 nucleotide sequence: TGTGCCACCAGCAGCCTTCAACGAATGAACACTGAAGCTTTCTTT. The full variable domain, its missing parts supplied by reference TRBV15 and TRBJ1-1, is DAMVIQNPRYQVTQFGKPVTLSCSQTLNHNVMYWYQQKSSQAPKLLFHYYDKDFNNEADTPDNFQSRRPNTSFCFLDIRSPGLGDTAMYLCATSSLQRMNTEAFFGQGTRLTVV.

This clonotype was recorded many times. This chain links TRBV5-6 with TRBJ2-5, with D perhaps TRBD1 (6 bases). CDR1 SGHDT and CDR2 YYEEEE come from the germline V gene. Trimming removed 0 bases from V and 5 bases from J, with 14 bases in between. This CDR3 region has 15 residues. The DNA for the CDR3 is TGTGCCAGCAGCTTGGGACAGGTCCCAGGGGAGACCCAGTACTTC. Residues: CASSLGQVPGETQYF.

This clonotype has ten or more counts. This chain uses TRBV6-4 with TRBJ1-5; D remains unclear. The CDR3 is 13 amino acids. The germline gives CDR1 MRHNA, CDR2 SNTAGT. Between the trimmed V and J ends, which lost 6 bases and 5 bases, there was a span of 11 bases. The CDR3 DNA reads as TGTGCCAGCAGCAGCCAAGGCGATCAGCCCCAGCATTTT. It specifies CASSSQGDQPQHF.

A single count supports this clonotype. The chain links TRBV2 to TRBJ2-7; possibly TRBD2 for D (6 bases). CDR3 size: 16 residues. V lost 6 bases and J 1 base, leaving 19 bases between the germline ends. The V gene's germline CDR1 is SNHLY and CDR2 FYNNEI. CDR3 in amino acids: CASSGEMRDASYEQYF. The CDR3, as DNA: TGTGCCAGCAGCGGAGAGATGCGGGACGCTTCCTACGAGCAGTACTTC.

This clonotype was found many times. The CDR3 DNA follows: TGCAGTGCTAGCGGGACAGGCCGTTATCAGCCCCAGCATTTT. It is translated as CSASGTGRYQPQHF. This chain uses TRBV20-1 with TRBJ1-5; 8 bases agree with TRBD1. The CDR3 runs 14 residues. Germline lookup yields CDR1 DFQATT and CDR2 SNEGSKA (reference sequence). Unmatched junction bases numbered 6, after V lost 3 bases and J lost 5 bases.

This chain joins TRBV9 and TRBJ2-2; tentative D call: TRBD1 (5 bases). Germline CDR1 reads SGDLS; CDR2 reads YYNGEE. V was trimmed by 4 bases and J by 6 bases, leaving 13 bases between them. The CDR3 loop spans 14 amino acids. CDR3: CASSPRDQSGELFF. CDR3 nucleotide sequence: TGTGCCAGCAGCCCCAGGGATCAATCCGGGGAGCTGTTTTTT.

This clonotype came up many times. V gene TRBV13 combines with J gene TRBJ2-6; the D is unclear. The germline V and J ends were trimmed by 5 bases and 0 bases, with 8 bases remaining between them. Germline CDR1 is PRHDT and CDR2 is FYEKMQ (reference sequence). The CDR3 has 15 residues. The DNA for the CDR3 is TGTGCCAGCAGCGCCCGGAGCTCTGGGGCCAACGTCCTGACTTTC. This gives the protein CASSARSSGANVLTF.

This clonotype was picked up a small number of times. V and J are TRBV6-5 and TRBJ2-2; 9 positions match TRBD2. The CDR3 is 17 residues long. Per the germline V gene, CDR1 is MNHEY and CDR2 is SVGAGI. With V trimmed by 2 bases and J by 0 bases, 4 bases remained unmatched. Here the CDR3 reads CASSYTRGGANTGELFF. The CDR3 DNA follows: TGTGCCAGCAGTTACACGCGCGGGGGGGCGAACACCGGGGAGCTGTTTTTT.

In its sample, this clonotype was seen a few times. V usage is TRBV18 and J usage is TRBJ1-6; D unclear. V lost 8 bases and J lost 8, with 16 bases in between. CDR1 is KGHSH and CDR2 is LQKENI in the germline V gene. This CDR3 has 14 residues. The CDR3 loop reads CASTGSHDYSPLHF. DNA for the CDR3: TGTGCCAGCACTGGCAGCCATGACTATTCACCCCTCCACTTT.

In regard to this clonotype: A read error may be the cause here, since a much bigger clone is one base away. The chain uses TRBV7-6 and TRBJ1-6; possibly TRBD1 for D (6 bases). Germline-derived CDR1 and CDR2 are SGHVS and FNYEAQ. V shed 1 base and J shed 5 bases, with 9 bases lying between them. CDR3 length equals 15 residues. In nucleotides, the CDR3 is TGTGCCAGCAGCTTAGGACAGGCTCATAATTCACCCCTCCACTTT. Its protein is CASSLGQAHNSPLHF.

The rearrangement links TRBV29-1 to TRBJ2-7; 8 bases map to TRBD2. The CDR3 consists of 14 residues. V shed 1 base and J 1 base; nucleotides not matched to a gene: 3. The V gene's germline CDR1 is SQVTM and CDR2 ANQGSEA. The CDR3 is CSVEVSGTSYEQYF. In nucleotides, the CDR3 is TGCAGCGTTGAAGTTAGCGGGACATCCTACGAGCAGTACTTC.